The 21 T cell receptor beta chains below come from one sample, sequenced in a study of blood T cells in healthy people across ages. Sample-barcoded 5' priming and a J-beta primer mix drove a second PCR of about 6 to 12 cycles. Each CDR3 protein gets one entry after TCRdb re-called the 5' RACE reads with MiXCR. The data hold over 1,500,000 distinct CDR3 sequences, with less than 50% observed a single time. The sequenced material came from blood. The source of these receptors is a woman between 40 and 50 years old in good health.

This clonotype was detected only a few times. The chain uses TRBV7-2 and TRBJ1-2; possible D gene TRBD1, 5 bases. The CDR3 length is 13 residues. CDR1 SGHTA and CDR2 FQGNSA come from the germline V gene. Trimming cost V 1 base and J 7 bases, with 10 bases left between them. The CDR3 is CASSLVGGSGYTF. Written as DNA, the CDR3 is TGTGCCAGCAGCTTAGTGGGGGGAAGTGGCTACACCTTC.

The chain is built from TRBV4-1 and TRBJ1-5; D gene uncertain. Germline V CDR1 and CDR2: MGHRA, YSYEKL. The CDR3 consists of 18 residues. The ends were cut back, 0 bases at V and 2 bases at J, with 17 bases in the middle. DNA of the CDR3: TGCGCCAGCAGCCAAGACTCGGGAGAGTCGGTCGGCAATCAGCCCCAGCATTTT. Its protein product is CASSQDSGESVGNQPQHF.

The chain links TRBV3-1 to TRBJ1-2, with a weak D call TRBD1 (6 bases). This CDR3 contains 13 residues. The germline V gene has CDR1 LGHDT and CDR2 YNNKEL (reference sequence). V was trimmed by 8 bases and J by 7 bases, leaving 17 bases between them. The CDR3 DNA reads TGTGCCAGCTCACAGGATACAGGGTCTGGCTACACCTTC. Its translation: CASSQDTGSGYTF.

The chain links TRBV9 to TRBJ2-1; 11 nucleotides agree with TRBD2. The germline gives CDR1 SGDLS, CDR2 YYNGEE. The CDR3 length is 14 residues. J gave up 8 bases and V 4 bases, and 5 bases lay outside the gene matches. The CDR3 DNA follows: TGTGCCAGCAGCATTAGCGGGGGGGTCGATGAGCAGTTCTTC. This codes for CASSISGGVDEQFF.

The chain is built from TRBV7-2 and TRBJ2-3; 8 bases line up with TRBD2. The V gene's germline CDR1 is SGHTA and CDR2 FQGNSA. Trimming took 4 bases from V and 0 from J; bases not matched to a gene: 12. This CDR3 comprises 18 residues. The CDR3 DNA is TGTGCCAGCAGCTCACCCCTTAAAGCGGGGGCGAGCACAGATACGCAGTATTTT. It encodes CASSSPLKAGASTDTQYF.

This clonotype has just a few counts. The chain combines TRBV7-8 with TRBJ1-5, with TRBD1 as a possible D gene (5 bases). This CDR3 region has 15 residues. In germline, CDR1 is SGHVS, CDR2 FQNEAQ. The germline V and J ends were trimmed by 4 bases and 3 bases, with 13 bases remaining between them. The DNA for the CDR3 is TGTGCCAGCAGCTCACCCACAGGACTCAATCAGCCCCAGCATTTT. The encoded protein is CASSSPTGLNQPQHF.

As regards this clonotype: A read error may produce the germline difference seen at one junction end. J is TRBJ2-3 and V is TRBV11-2, with D tentatively TRBD2 (6 bases). Per germline, CDR1 SGHAT and CDR2 FQNNGV. This CDR3 is built from 15 residues. The DNA of the CDR3 is TGTGCCAACAGCTTAGATGGAGGGTACACAGATACGCAGTATTTT. The encoded protein is CANSLDGGYTDTQYF.

V and J are TRBV9 and TRBJ2-1; 7 positions match TRBD1. Germline lookup yields CDR1 SGDLS and CDR2 YYNGEE. The CDR3 is made up of 18 amino acids. Germline trimming cut 4 bases from V and 5 bases from J; bases unmatched to any gene: 18. CDR3 sequence: CASSKTTGSVKGDNEQFF. CDR3 sequence (DNA): TGTGCCAGCAGCAAAACGACAGGGTCCGTTAAAGGGGACAATGAGCAGTTCTTC.

The chain recombines TRBV12-3 or TRBV12-4 with TRBJ2-3; D call uncertain. This CDR3 comprises 15 residues. The V and J ends lost 6 bases and 5 bases respectively, with 18 bases between them. The CDR3 bases are TGTGCCAGCAGCCCCCTTGGCGAGTGGGAAGATACGCAGTATTTT. Protein product: CASSPLGEWEDTQYF.

The chain employs TRBV2 and TRBJ2-5; TRBD1 might be the D (5 bases). This CDR3 spans 13 amino acids. Germline V CDR1 and CDR2: SNHLY, FYNNEI. V shed 4 bases and J shed 6 bases, with 12 bases lying between them. For the CDR3, the DNA is TGTGCCAGCAGTGCTACAGGACGCAAGACCCAGTACTTC. This codes for CASSATGRKTQYF.

The chain is built from TRBV28 and TRBJ2-2; D not certain. The length of the CDR3 is 13 residues. The germline gives CDR1 MDHEN, CDR2 SYDVKM. V dropped 4 bases and J dropped 7 bases, with 10 bases sitting between them. In DNA form, the CDR3 reads TGTGCCAGCAGTTCCCCAACGAACGGGGAGCTGTTTTTT. Protein sequence: CASSSPTNGELFF.

In its sample, this clonotype was seen a few times. This sequence joins TRBV20-1 and TRBJ2-1; 8 bases map to TRBD1. V shed 5 bases, J shed 7 bases, and the junction held 7 bases outside the gene matches. Per germline, CDR1 DFQATT and CDR2 SNEGSKA (reference sequence). CDR3 length: 13 amino acids. The DNA for the CDR3 is TGCAGTGCTCGCGGACAGGGCTGGAATGAGCAGTTCTTC. Encoded protein: CSARGQGWNEQFF.

About this clonotype: Relative to the germline gene, one junction end is altered; a read error may explain this. The chain recombines TRBV11-1 with TRBJ2-3; 13 nucleotides agree with TRBD2. Germline loops: CDR1 SGHAT, CDR2 FQDESV (reference sequence). The CDR3 consists of 15 residues. In DNA form, the CDR3 reads TGTACCAGCAAGACTAGCGGGGGGAATGGAGATACGCAGTATTTT. It codes for CTSKTSGGNGDTQYF.

There are a few counts of this clonotype. The rearrangement links TRBV27 to TRBJ2-7; the D is unclear. CDR1 is MNHEY and CDR2 is SMNVEV in the germline V gene (reference sequence). Trimming cost V 4 bases and J 2 bases, with 15 bases left between them. The CDR3 contains 15 residues. The chain's CDR3 is CASSSGAYPTYEQYF. DNA for the CDR3: TGTGCCAGCAGTTCTGGTGCATATCCTACCTACGAGCAGTACTTC.

This sequence joins TRBV4-1 and TRBJ2-2, with TRBD2 matching 9 bases. The CDR3 consists of 16 residues. Germline V lookup: CDR1 MGHRA, CDR2 YSYEKL. Trimming took 0 bases from V and 4 from J; bases not matched to a gene: 3. CDR3 sequence (DNA): TGCGCCAGCAGCCAAGAAGGCGGGGGGGGCACCGGGGAGCTGTTTTTT. Protein sequence: CASSQEGGGGTGELFF.

This clonotype was seen a handful of times. The chain carries TRBV12-3 or TRBV12-4 and TRBJ2-6; possible D gene TRBD2, 6 bases. V was pared by 5 bases and J by 2 bases, with 25 bases between. The CDR3 runs 20 residues. The CDR3 DNA sequence: TGTGCCAGCAGTGACACCCACCTAGTCGGGGGTTTACCTGGGGCCAACGTCCTGACTTTC. This sequence encodes CASSDTHLVGGLPGANVLTF.

The chain recombines TRBV7-9 with TRBJ1-2; D unclear. This CDR3 is built from 12 residues. Germline V gene lookup returns CDR1 SEHNR and CDR2 FQNEAQ (reference sequence). V lost 5 bases and J 6 bases, leaving 10 bases between the germline ends. Written as DNA, the CDR3 is TGTGCCAGCAGCCCTAGGGAGGATGGCTACACCTTC. It specifies CASSPREDGYTF.

The gene calls are TRBV25-1 and TRBJ2-1; tentative D call: TRBD1 (6 bases). Germline CDR1 is MGHDK and CDR2 is SYGVNS. V was clipped by 3 bases and J by 7 bases, with 16 bases between them. The CDR3 extends over 15 amino acids. The CDR3 reads CASSDGQGLDNEQFF. The CDR3 DNA follows: TGTGCCAGCAGTGATGGCCAGGGGCTTGATAATGAGCAGTTCTTC. Full variable domain (remainder filled in from reference TRBV25-1 and TRBJ2-1): EADIYQTPRYLVIGTGKKITLECSQTMGHDKMYWYQQDPGMELHLIHYSYGVNSTEKGDLSSESTVSRIRTEHFPLTLESARPSHTSQYLCASSDGQGLDNEQFFGPGTRLTVL.

This clonotype has only a few counts. The V gene is TRBV15, the J gene TRBJ2-4; D gene ambiguous. The tail of the sequence fits TRBJ2-7 better, so the J call may be wrong. Germline V gene sequence: CDR1 LNHNV, CDR2 YYDKDF (reference sequence). CDR3 length equals 13 residues. CDR3 residues: CATSRDSLDEQYF. The CDR3 DNA reads as TGTGCCACCAGCAGAGATTCCCTAGACGAGCAGTACTTC.

Remarks on this clonotype: A read error may account for a junction end that differs from germline. The chain uses TRBV2 and TRBJ2-1; 12 bases fit TRBD1. The germline CDR1 and CDR2 sequences are SNHLY and FYNNEI. The length of the CDR3 is 15 residues. The CDR3 DNA reads TGTACCAGCAGTGGGGACAGGGGGCAATACAATGAGCAGTTCTTC. Translation: CTSSGDRGQYNEQFF. The entire variable domain, with the rest obtained from reference TRBV2 and TRBJ2-1, is as follows: EPEVTQTPSHQVTQMGQEVILRCVPISNHLYFYWYRQILGQKVEFLVSFYNNEISEKSEIFDDQFSVERPDGSNFTLKIRSTKLEDSAMYFCTSSGDRGQYNEQFFGPGTRLTVL.

This chain connects TRBV24-1 to TRBJ2-5; D gene unclear. This CDR3 has 17 residues. CDR1 KGHDR and CDR2 SFDVKD come from the germline V gene. The V end lost 2 bases, the J end lost 0 bases, and 15 bases lay between the germline ends. CDR3 sequence reads: CATSDSSPVEYQETQYF. CDR3 sequence (DNA): TGTGCCACCAGTGATTCCTCCCCTGTTGAGTACCAAGAGACCCAGTACTTC.